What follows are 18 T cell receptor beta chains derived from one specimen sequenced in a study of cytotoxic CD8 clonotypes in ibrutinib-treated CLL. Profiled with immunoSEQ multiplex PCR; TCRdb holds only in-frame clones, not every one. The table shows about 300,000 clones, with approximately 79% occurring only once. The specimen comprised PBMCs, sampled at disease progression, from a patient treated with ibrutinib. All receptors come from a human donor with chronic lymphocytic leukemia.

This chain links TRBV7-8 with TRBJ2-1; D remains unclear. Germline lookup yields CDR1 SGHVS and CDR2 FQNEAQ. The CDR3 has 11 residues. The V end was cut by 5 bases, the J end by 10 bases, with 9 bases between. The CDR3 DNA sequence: TGTGCCAGCAGCGCAAGCTTCGAGCAGTTCTTC. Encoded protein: CASSASFEQFF.

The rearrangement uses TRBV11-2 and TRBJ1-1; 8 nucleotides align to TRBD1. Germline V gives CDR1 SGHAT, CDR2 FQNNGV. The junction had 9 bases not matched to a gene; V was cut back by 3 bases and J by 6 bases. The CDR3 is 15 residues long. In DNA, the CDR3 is TGTGCCAGCAGCTTCCGGACAGGGTGGATCTCTGAAGCTTTCTTT. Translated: CASSFRTGWISEAFF.

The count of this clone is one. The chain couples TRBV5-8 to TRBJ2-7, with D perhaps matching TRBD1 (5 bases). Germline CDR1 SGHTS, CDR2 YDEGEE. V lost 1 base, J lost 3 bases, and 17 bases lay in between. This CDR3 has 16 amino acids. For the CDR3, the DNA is TGTGCCAGCAGCTTGCCCAGGGTGAAGAGAGACTACGAGCAGTACTTC. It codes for CASSLPRVKRDYEQYF.

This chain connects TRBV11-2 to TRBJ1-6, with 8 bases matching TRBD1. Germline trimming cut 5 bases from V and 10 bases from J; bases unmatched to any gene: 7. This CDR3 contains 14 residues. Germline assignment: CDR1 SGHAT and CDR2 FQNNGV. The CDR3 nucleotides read TGTGCCAGCAGCCAAGGACAGGGAACATCACCCCTCCACTTT. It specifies CASSQGQGTSPLHF.

The CDR3 is CASSLGGPYSGNTIYF. The CDR3 DNA sequence: TGTGCCAGCAGTTTGGGTGGACCCTACTCTGGAAACACCATATATTTT. The chain uses TRBV27 and TRBJ1-3, with D unclear. The CDR3 is made up of 16 amino acids. CDR1 and CDR2 (germline): MNHEY, SMNVEV (reference sequence). The V end was cut by 3 bases, the J end by 0 bases, with 12 bases between.

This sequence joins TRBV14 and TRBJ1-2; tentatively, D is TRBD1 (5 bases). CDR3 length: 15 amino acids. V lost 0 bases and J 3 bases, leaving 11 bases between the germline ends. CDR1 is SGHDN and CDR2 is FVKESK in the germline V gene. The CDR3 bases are TGTGCCAGCAGCCAAGAGGCCTCCAGGGACTATGGCTACACCTTC. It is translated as CASSQEASRDYGYTF.

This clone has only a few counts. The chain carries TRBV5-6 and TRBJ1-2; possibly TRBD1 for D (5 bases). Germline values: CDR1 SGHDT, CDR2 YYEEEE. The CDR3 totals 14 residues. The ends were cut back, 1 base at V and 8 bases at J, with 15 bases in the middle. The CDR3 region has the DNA TGTGCCAGCAGCTTGTCCCAGGGTATCATCGGCTACACCTTC. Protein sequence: CASSLSQGIIGYTF.

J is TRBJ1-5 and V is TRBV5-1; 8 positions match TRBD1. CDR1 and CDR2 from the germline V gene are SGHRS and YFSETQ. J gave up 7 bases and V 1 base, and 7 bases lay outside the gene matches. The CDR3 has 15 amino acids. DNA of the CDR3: TGCGCCAGCAGCTTGACGACAGGGGTCGGACAGCCCCAGCATTTT. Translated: CASSLTTGVGQPQHF.

For the CDR3, the DNA is TGTGCCAGCAGCCCCAAAGTCGGCGACTATGGCTACACCTTC. Amino acids: CASSPKVGDYGYTF. The chain has TRBV4-2 and TRBJ1-2; D ambiguous. The ends were cut back, 4 bases at V and 3 bases at J, with 12 bases in the middle. CDR3 size: 14 residues. The V gene's germline CDR1 is LGHNA and CDR2 YNFKEQ.

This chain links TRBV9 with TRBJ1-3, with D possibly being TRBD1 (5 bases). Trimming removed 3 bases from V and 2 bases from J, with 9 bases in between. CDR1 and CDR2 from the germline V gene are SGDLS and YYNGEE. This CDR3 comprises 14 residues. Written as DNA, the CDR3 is TGTGCCAGCAGCGCAGGGACGACTGGAAACACCATATATTTT. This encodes CASSAGTTGNTIYF.

The chain's CDR3 is CASGLAGSTDTQYF. The CDR3 region has the DNA TGTGCCAGCGGTCTAGCGGGGTCCACAGATACGCAGTATTTT. The genes are TRBV11-3 and TRBJ2-3; the match to TRBD2 covers 9 bases. CDR3 length: 14 residues. Trimming removed 8 bases from V and 2 bases from J; junction bases left unmatched: 5. CDR1 and CDR2 (germline): SGHNT, YENEEA.

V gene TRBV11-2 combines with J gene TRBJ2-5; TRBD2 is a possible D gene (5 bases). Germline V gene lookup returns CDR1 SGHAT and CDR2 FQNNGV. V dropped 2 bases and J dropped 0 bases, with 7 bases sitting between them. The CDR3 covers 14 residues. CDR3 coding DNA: TGTGCCAGCAGCTTACGGGGTAACCAAGAGACCCAGTACTTC. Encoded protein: CASSLRGNQETQYF.

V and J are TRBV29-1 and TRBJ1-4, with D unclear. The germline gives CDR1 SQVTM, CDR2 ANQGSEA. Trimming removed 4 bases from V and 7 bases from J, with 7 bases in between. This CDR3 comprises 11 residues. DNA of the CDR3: TGCAGCGTTGCCCCAGGTGAAAAACTGTTTTTT. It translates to CSVAPGEKLFF.

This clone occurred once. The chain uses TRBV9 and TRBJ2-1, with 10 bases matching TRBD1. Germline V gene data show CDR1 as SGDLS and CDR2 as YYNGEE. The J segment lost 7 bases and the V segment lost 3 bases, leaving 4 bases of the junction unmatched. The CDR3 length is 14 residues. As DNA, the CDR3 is TGTGCCAGCAGCGCCACGGGACAGGGGAATGAGCAGTTCTTC. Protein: CASSATGQGNEQFF.

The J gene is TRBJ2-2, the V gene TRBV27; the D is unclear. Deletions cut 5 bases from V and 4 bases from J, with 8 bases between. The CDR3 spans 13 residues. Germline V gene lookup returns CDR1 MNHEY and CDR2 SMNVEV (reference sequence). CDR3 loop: CASSQETTGELFF. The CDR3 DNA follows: TGTGCCAGCAGTCAAGAAACCACCGGGGAGCTGTTTTTT.

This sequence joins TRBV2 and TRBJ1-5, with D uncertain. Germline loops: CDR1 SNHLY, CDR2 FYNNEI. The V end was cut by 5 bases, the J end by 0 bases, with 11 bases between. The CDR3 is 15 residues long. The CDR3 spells CASSRHGVSNQPQHF. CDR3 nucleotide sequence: TGTGCCAGCAGTAGGCACGGGGTTAGCAATCAGCCCCAGCATTTT.

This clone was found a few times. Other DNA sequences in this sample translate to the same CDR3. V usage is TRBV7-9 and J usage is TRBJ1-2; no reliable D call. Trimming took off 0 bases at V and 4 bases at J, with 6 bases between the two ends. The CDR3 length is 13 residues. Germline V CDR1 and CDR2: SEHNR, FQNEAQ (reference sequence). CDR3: CASSLAGSYGYTF. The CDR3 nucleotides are TGTGCCAGCAGCTTAGCCGGTAGCTATGGCTACACCTTC.

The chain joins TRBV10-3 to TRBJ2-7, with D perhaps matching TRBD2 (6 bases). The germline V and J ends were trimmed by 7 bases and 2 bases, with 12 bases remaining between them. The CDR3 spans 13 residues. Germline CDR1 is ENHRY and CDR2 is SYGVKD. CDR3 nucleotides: TGTGCCATCACGGAGGGAGCGCCCTACGAGCAGTACTTC. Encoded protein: CAITEGAPYEQYF.